Shown below are 25 T cell receptor beta chains from a single sample sequenced in a study of blood T cells in healthy people across ages. Together with a sample-barcoded 5' primer, a J-beta primer mix was included in a second PCR lasting about 6 to 11 cycles. From the 5' RACE reads, TCRdb called clonotypes with MiXCR, one entry per CDR3 protein. The repertoire holds over 1,500,000 distinct CDR3 sequences, roughly 49% seen once, with about 2.1% in the top ten. The sample was blood. The receptors shown here come from a woman in her 40s in good health.

The chain employs TRBV20-1 and TRBJ2-7, with D tentatively TRBD1 (6 bases). V was cut by 4 bases and J by 6 bases, with 19 bases left in between. This CDR3 has 14 amino acids. CDR1 DFQATT and CDR2 SNEGSKA come from the germline V gene (reference sequence). The CDR3 here is CSAIVQTGFIEQYF. DNA of the CDR3: TGCAGTGCTATTGTTCAAACAGGGTTTATCGAGCAGTACTTC.

Worth noting for this clonotype: A read error may explain this, as a much larger clone is one base away. The rearrangement links TRBV4-3 to TRBJ1-4; D might be TRBD1 (6 bases). The V gene's germline CDR1 is LGHNA and CDR2 YSLEER. The V end was cut by 0 bases, the J end by 9 bases, with 14 bases between. The CDR3 runs 15 residues. CDR3: CASSQEGRGNKKLFF. CDR3 in DNA: TGCGCCAGCAGCCAAGAGGGCAGGGGTAACAAAAAACTGTTTTTT.

The rearrangement joins TRBV4-3 to TRBJ2-7; the D call may be TRBD1 or TRBD2 (6 bases each). The CDR3 contains 15 residues. The germline gives CDR1 LGHNA, CDR2 YSLEER. Trimming pared 4 bases from V and 1 base from J, leaving 14 bases between. CDR3 bases: TGCGCCAGCAGCCGAGGACGGGGGCTTTCCTACGAGCAGTACTTC. It translates to CASSRGRGLSYEQYF.

Concerning this clonotype: The junction departs from the called germline gene at one end, perhaps through a read error. DNA of the CDR3: TGCAGTGTTAGAGATGAGAGGAACGAGCAGTACTTC. Translated, it gives CSVRDERNEQYF. The chain has TRBV20-1 and TRBJ2-5; D call uncertain. The DNA end lines up better with TRBJ2-7; the J call may be wrong. Germline V gives CDR1 DFQATT, CDR2 SNEGSKA (reference sequence). The CDR3 sequence is 12 residues long.

The chain couples TRBV9 to TRBJ1-6; 8 bases match TRBD1. V lost 4 bases to trimming and J lost 8 bases; unmatched junction nucleotides: 8. Per the germline V gene, CDR1 is SGDLS and CDR2 is YYNGEE. The CDR3 is 15 amino acids. CDR3 in DNA: TGTGCCAGCAGCCCACGGACAGGGCGAGATTCACCCCTCCACTTT. Its translation is CASSPRTGRDSPLHF.

The chain carries TRBV3-1 and TRBJ1-2; possible D gene TRBD1, 6 bases. Germline CDR1 LGHDT, CDR2 YNNKEL (reference sequence). The CDR3 contains 14 residues. V dropped 3 bases and J dropped 6 bases, with 14 bases sitting between them. DNA of the CDR3: TGTGCCAGCAGCCATTGGGGACAAAAGGATGGCTACACCTTC. Protein product: CASSHWGQKDGYTF. Full variable domain (remainder filled in from reference TRBV3-1 and TRBJ1-2): DTAVSQTPKYLVTQMGNDKSIKCEQNLGHDTMYWYKQDSKKFLKIMFSYNNKELIINETVPNRFSPKSPDKAHLNLHINSLELGDSAVYFCASSHWGQKDGYTFGSGTRLTVV.

This clonotype was recorded a few times. CDR3 residues: CASSLLGRGSYEQYF. The CDR3 DNA reads as TGCGCCAGCAGCTTGCTTGGCAGGGGATCGTACGAGCAGTACTTC. The chain combines TRBV5-1 with TRBJ2-4; possible D gene TRBD1, 6 bases. The J call may be in error: the DNA end matches TRBJ2-7 better. CDR1 and CDR2 (germline): SGHRS, YFSETQ. CDR3 length: 15 residues.

The chain links TRBV20-1 to TRBJ2-1, with 12 positions matching TRBD2. The junction had 9 bases not matched to a gene; V was cut back by 2 bases and J by 7 bases. The CDR3 length is 16 residues. The V gene's germline CDR1 is DFQATT and CDR2 SNEGSKA (reference sequence). CDR3 sequence reads: CSARWPSGGAWNEQFF. Written as DNA, the CDR3 is TGCAGTGCTAGATGGCCTAGCGGGGGGGCATGGAATGAGCAGTTCTTC.

This sequence joins TRBV13 and TRBJ2-3; tentative D call: TRBD1 (6 bases). This CDR3 comprises 16 residues. V was pared by 5 bases and J by 0 bases, with 15 bases between. The V gene's germline CDR1 is PRHDT and CDR2 FYEKMQ (reference sequence). CDR3 amino acids: CASSPRGTESTDTQYF. For the CDR3, the DNA is TGTGCCAGCAGCCCTAGGGGGACCGAGAGCACAGATACGCAGTATTTT.

This clonotype turned up a few times. The chain couples TRBV7-9 to TRBJ2-5; D gene uncertain. Trimming took off 5 bases at V and 4 bases at J, with 14 bases between the two ends. Germline CDR1 reads SEHNR; CDR2 reads FQNEAQ (reference sequence). The CDR3 consists of 14 residues. DNA of the CDR3: TGTGCCAGCAGCCGCCCCCCAGTCGGAGAGACCCAGTACTTC. Translation gives CASSRPPVGETQYF.

This clonotype was detected only a few times. V is TRBV9 and J is TRBJ2-3, with D possibly called TRBD1 or TRBD2 (6 bases each). This CDR3 spans 15 amino acids. Germline loops: CDR1 SGDLS, CDR2 YYNGEE. The V gene lost 3 bases and the J gene lost 4 bases, with 15 bases spanning the gap. The CDR3 DNA is TGTGCCAGCAGCGCCCAAGTGGGGGGCGCAGATACGCAGTATTTT. This gives the protein CASSAQVGGADTQYF.

The V and J genes are TRBV7-9 and TRBJ1-2, with a tentative D call TRBD1 (6 bases). Germline V CDR1 and CDR2: SEHNR, FQNEAQ (reference sequence). This CDR3 is built from 15 residues. V lost 2 bases to trimming and J lost 4 bases, with 14 bases between them. The CDR3 coding sequence is TGTGCCAGCAGCTTATTTAACAGGGAAGGCTATGGCTACACCTTC. Residues: CASSLFNREGYGYTF.

V usage is TRBV27 and J usage is TRBJ2-7; TRBD1 is a possible D gene (6 bases). Germline V lookup: CDR1 MNHEY, CDR2 SMNVEV (reference sequence). With 6 bases removed from V and 2 bases from J, the gap between germline ends came to 11 bases. This CDR3 is 13 amino acids long. The CDR3 reads CASRSQGTYEQYF. The CDR3 region has the DNA TGTGCCAGCAGGTCACAGGGAACCTACGAGCAGTACTTC.

J is TRBJ2-3 and V is TRBV2, with D possibly TRBD2 on 5 matching bases. V was trimmed by 8 bases and J by 4 bases, leaving 19 bases between them. The germline gives CDR1 SNHLY, CDR2 FYNNEI. CDR3 size: 15 residues. The CDR3 DNA follows: TGTGCCAGCGCTCCGGAGGCGGGCGGCGCAGATACGCAGTATTTT. It translates to CASAPEAGGADTQYF.

This clonotype appeared a single time. The chain joins TRBV6-5 to TRBJ2-3; a possible D gene is TRBD2 (6 bases). Germline CDR1 is MNHEY and CDR2 is SVGAGI. The CDR3 is made up of 16 amino acids. V was cut by 8 bases and J by 0 bases, with 18 bases left in between. The CDR3 DNA follows: TGTGCCAGCGCACTTAGCGGTCGGCCTAGCACAGATACGCAGTATTTT. Protein: CASALSGRPSTDTQYF.

CDR3 protein: CASSEWVKETDSYEQYV. As DNA, the CDR3 is TGTGCCAGCAGTGAATGGGTTAAGGAGACAGACTCCTACGAGCAGTACGTC. The V call is TRBV6-4, the J call TRBJ2-7; the D gene is possibly TRBD1 (5 bases). This CDR3 is built from 17 residues. Germline CDR1 is MRHNA and CDR2 is SNTAGT. V was cut by 3 bases and J by 0 bases, with 18 bases left in between.

The gene calls are TRBV7-2 and TRBJ2-7; D is ambiguous. Trimming stripped 2 bases from V and 8 bases from J, with 10 bases between. Germline CDR1 and CDR2: SGHTA and FQGNSA. This CDR3 has 12 amino acids. The CDR3 loop is CASSLSALKQYF. The CDR3 DNA follows: TGTGCCAGCAGCTTAAGTGCCCTCAAGCAGTACTTC.

The sample holds a few counts of this clonotype. The CDR3 spells CASSLISFYEQFF. CDR3 in DNA: TGTGCCAGCAGCTTAATTAGTTTTTATGAGCAGTTCTTC. The rearrangement joins TRBV7-2 to TRBJ2-1; D not resolved. CDR1 and CDR2 from the germline V gene are SGHTA and FQGNSA. Between the trimmed V and J ends, which lost 2 bases and 8 bases, there was a span of 10 bases. The CDR3 is made up of 13 amino acids. The whole variable domain, filled in from reference TRBV7-2 and TRBJ2-1, reads GAGVSQSPSNKVTEKGKDVELRCDPISGHTALYWYRQSLGQGLEFLIYFQGNSAPDKSGLPSDRFSAERTGGSVSTLTIQRTQQEDSAVYLCASSLISFYEQFFGPGTRLTVL.

This clonotype has only a few counts. The chain has TRBV5-1 and TRBJ2-5, with D perhaps matching TRBD2 (6 bases). The germline V gene has CDR1 SGHRS and CDR2 YFSETQ. Trimming pared 4 bases from V and 2 bases from J, leaving 15 bases between. The CDR3 loop spans 15 amino acids. As DNA, the CDR3 is TGCGCCAGCAGCGAAGGTAGCCGGGGGCAAGAGACCCAGTACTTC. Translated: CASSEGSRGQETQYF. Complete variable domain (other parts from reference TRBV5-1 and TRBJ2-5): KAGVTQTPRYLIKTRGQQVTLSCSPISGHRSVSWYQQTPGQGLQFLFEYFSETQRNKGNFPGRFSGRQFSNSRSEMNVSTLELGDSALYLCASSEGSRGQETQYFGPGTRLLVL.

The chain links TRBV19 to TRBJ2-3; perhaps D is TRBD1 or TRBD2 (6 bases each). Trimming stripped 3 bases from V and 6 bases from J, with 19 bases between. This CDR3 region has 16 residues. Looked up from germline, CDR1 is LNHDA and CDR2 is SQIVND (reference sequence). The CDR3 sequence is CASSISGARGGDTQYF. CDR3 nucleotides: TGTGCCAGTAGTATCTCAGGGGCCAGAGGAGGGGATACGCAGTATTTT.

This clonotype was counted only a few times. The V gene is TRBV7-6, the J gene TRBJ2-7, with D possibly TRBD2 on 5 matching bases. V was pared by 5 bases and J by 5 bases, with 16 bases between. This CDR3 is built from 14 residues. The V gene's germline CDR1 is SGHVS and CDR2 FNYEAQ. CDR3 sequence: CASSAERGLHEQYF. The CDR3 region has the DNA TGTGCCAGCAGCGCTGAACGGGGTCTCCACGAGCAGTACTTC.

J is TRBJ2-3 and V is TRBV6-4, with D hard to call. Trimming left V 3 bases short and J 6 bases short, with 16 bases between. This CDR3 contains 15 residues. Germline-derived CDR1 and CDR2 are MRHNA and SNTAGT. The CDR3 DNA reads TGTGCCAGCAGTGAAATGGCGACTTTCGGGGATACGCAGTATTTT. Encoded protein: CASSEMATFGDTQYF.

This clonotype was seen once. This chain uses TRBV9 with TRBJ1-3; D remains unclear. CDR3 length equals 12 residues. Germline CDR1 SGDLS, CDR2 YYNGEE. Trimming left V 4 bases short and J 5 bases short, with 7 bases between. The CDR3 coding sequence is TGTGCCAGCAGCCCGCAGCGAAACACCATATATTTT. It codes for CASSPQRNTIYF.

V and J are TRBV5-1 and TRBJ2-5, with 9 positions matching TRBD1. CDR1 is SGHRS, CDR2 YFSETQ, per germline. The CDR3 has 15 amino acids. Trimming at V came to 0 bases and at J to 4 bases, leaving 4 bases not matched to a gene. The DNA for the CDR3 is TGCGCCAGCAGCTTGGGGGACAGGGATTCAGAGACCCAGTACTTC. It translates to CASSLGDRDSETQYF.

V usage is TRBV13 and J usage is TRBJ1-4; the D is unclear. V lost 6 bases and J lost 5, with 7 bases in between. This CDR3 spans 12 amino acids. Germline CDR1 and CDR2: PRHDT and FYEKMQ (reference sequence). For the CDR3, the DNA is TGTGCCAGCAGTGAGCAGAATGAAAAACTGTTTTTT. Its translation is CASSEQNEKLFF.